This T cell receptor (beta chain) was captured in a study of patients and donors after allogeneic stem cell transplantation. TCRdb re-derived calls from the RT-PCR reads in MiXCR, one entry per CDR3 protein. The sample comprises around 1,600 distinct CDR3 sequences, 7.2% of which are singletons, and 15% to 20% rests with the top ten. Germline CDR1 reads LGHDT; CDR2 reads YNNKEL (reference sequence). V lost 4 bases and J 6 bases, leaving 9 bases between the germline ends. The CDR3 has 12 amino acids. The material sequenced was blood, either unsorted or a sorted T cell fraction (not recorded which). This clonotype was sampled from a human donor who was either an allogeneic HSCT recipient or a stem cell or donor lymphocyte infusion donor (not recorded which). It is not recorded whose cells these are; they may come from a transplant donor. V usage is TRBV3-1 and J usage is TRBJ1-1; TRBD1 might be the D (6 bases). Here the CDR3 reads CASSPTGSEAFF. CDR3 nucleotides: TGTGCCAGCAGCCCTACAGGGTCTGAAGCTTTCTTT.